A selection of T cell receptor beta chains follows, all from one sample in a study of siplizumab effects on memory and regulatory T cells. Repertoires were generated with immunoSEQ multiplex PCR, while TCRdb's copy carries only in-frame clones and drops some. The sample has more than 45,000 clones, about 97% seen once. Sequencing input: naive CD4+ T cells sorted from blood. These receptors came from a human donor in good health. CDR3s include the opening cysteine and the closing phenylalanine or tryptophan. The D gene is left open where the match is weak. Rows may omit the clone size; those that give it use once, few, many or a size class.

v_gene,len,d_gene,j_gene,abundance,CDR3nt,CDR3aa
TRBV6-5,13,NA,TRBJ1-5,NA,TGTGCCAGCAGTAGGAGACAGAATCAGCCCCAGCATTTT,CASSRRQNQPQHF
TRBV19,16,TRBD2,TRBJ2-5,once,TGTGCCAGTAGTCCCAACCGGGACTATTTCCAAGAGACCCAGTACTTC,CASSPNRDYFQETQYF
TRBV27,15,NA,TRBJ2-7,NA,TGTGCCAGCAGCTCGATTGGGGACACCTCCTACGAGCAGTACTTC,CASSSIGDTSYEQYF
TRBV6-5,15,NA,TRBJ2-7,NA,TGTGCCAGCAGTTCCGAGGGTCTTAGCGCTTACGAGCAGTACTTC,CASSSEGLSAYEQYF
TRBV6-1,15,NA,TRBJ2-2,NA,TGTGCCAGCAGTGAAGTTCCGGGGGTGAGCGGGGAGCTGTTTTTT,CASSEVPGVSGELFF
TRBV18,13,NA,TRBJ2-7,NA,TGTGCCAGCTCACCAACCAGAGACTACGAGCAGTACTTC,CASSPTRDYEQYF
TRBV2,14,TRBD1,TRBJ1-4,NA,TGTGCCAGCAGATACAGGGGGTTGGGGGAAAAACTGTTTTTT,CASRYRGLGEKLFF
TRBV6-5,13,NA,TRBJ1-2,NA,TGTGCCAGCAGCCCCGGACAGAGCTATGGCTACACCTTC,CASSPGQSYGYTF
TRBV7-8,15,NA,TRBJ2-7,once,TGTGCCAGCAGCTTAGCGCTTGGCACCTTCTACGAGCAGTACTTC,CASSLALGTFYEQYF
TRBV9,18,NA,TRBJ2-1,NA,TGTGCCAGCAGCGTAGGTATCGGGTGGGGAGAATCCTACAATGAGCAGTTCTTC,CASSVGIGWGESYNEQFF
TRBV19,15,NA,TRBJ1-4,NA,TGTGCCAGTAGTAGGATGGGTGCAACTAATGAAAAACTGTTTTTT,CASSRMGATNEKLFF
TRBV4-1,16,NA,TRBJ1-3,NA,TGCGCCAGCAGCCAACCCACAGGGAGTGTCGGAAACACCATATATTTT,CASSQPTGSVGNTIYF
TRBV4-1,17,NA,TRBJ2-1,once,TGCGCCAGCAGCCAGAGACAGGTGAAGAGCTCCTACAATGAGCAGTTCTTC,CASSQRQVKSSYNEQFF
TRBV6-9,13,TRBD1,TRBJ1-5,NA,TGTGCCAGCAGGCGGACAGGGTTACAGCCCCAGCATTTT,CASRRTGLQPQHF
TRBV25-1,11,NA,TRBJ1-2,NA,TGTGCCAGCAGTGAAAGGGGCGGCTACACCTTC,CASSERGGYTF
TRBV6-1,13,NA,TRBJ1-2,NA,TGTGCCTTTCGGGACGGTGCTAACTATGGCTACACCTTC,CAFRDGANYGYTF
TRBV11-1,13,NA,TRBJ2-1,NA,TGTGCCAGTGGGGGACTGCCGGGCAATGAGCAGTTCTTC,CASGGLPGNEQFF
TRBV28,14,TRBD2,TRBJ2-7,NA,TGTGCCAGCAAGGTAGCGGGAGGGGCTGACGAGCAGTACTTC,CASKVAGGADEQYF
TRBV4-1,13,NA,TRBJ2-5,NA,TGCGCCAGCAGCCAAAACTACCAAGAGACCCAGTACTTC,CASSQNYQETQYF
TRBV14,17,NA,TRBJ1-3,NA,TGTGCCAGCAGCCTTGCCCCCCCGGGGCTCTCTGGAAACACCATATATTTT,CASSLAPPGLSGNTIYF
TRBV6-5,14,TRBD1,TRBJ2-2,NA,TGTGCCAGCGACAGGGGTGGTCGTACCGGGGAGCTGTTTTTT,CASDRGGRTGELFF
TRBV19,12,TRBD1,TRBJ1-1,few,TGTGCCACCGGGACAGAGAACACTGAAGCTTTCTTT,CATGTENTEAFF
TRBV11-1,13,NA,TRBJ1-1,few,TGTGCCAGCAGCCTAACAGTGAACACTGAAGCTTTCTTT,CASSLTVNTEAFF
TRBV27,15,TRBD1,TRBJ1-2,once,TGTGCCAGCAGCTACACCCGACAGGGCTTAGGAGGCTACACCTTC,CASSYTRQGLGGYTF
TRBV5-1,17,TRBD2,TRBJ2-1,NA,TGCGCCAGCAGCTCCCGGACTAGCGGGAGCTCCTACAATGAGCAGTTCTTC,CASSSRTSGSSYNEQFF
TRBV4-1,16,TRBD2,TRBJ2-1,NA,TGCGCCAGCAGCCAAGGAGGACTAGCGGGAGACAATGAGCAGTTCTTC,CASSQGGLAGDNEQFF
TRBV7-8,13,NA,TRBJ2-5,NA,TGTGCCAGCAGCACCCAGTACCAAGAGACCCAGTACTTC,CASSTQYQETQYF
TRBV6-1,13,TRBD1,TRBJ2-7,once,TGTGCCAGTTCACAGGGGCCCGTTTCCGAGCAGTACTTC,CASSQGPVSEQYF
TRBV7-6,12,NA,TRBJ2-3,NA,TGTGCCAGCAGCTTATTTCGCGATACGCAGTATTTT,CASSLFRDTQYF
TRBV28,14,NA,TRBJ2-7,NA,TGTGCCAGCATCCCGGGCAGGGCCTCCTACGAGCAGTACTTC,CASIPGRASYEQYF
TRBV11-3,12,NA,TRBJ2-7,NA,TGTGCCAGCAGCTTAGACCTAAACGAGCAGTACTTC,CASSLDLNEQYF
TRBV4-1,14,NA,TRBJ1-1,NA,TGCGCCAGCAGCCAACTGTTCAAGAACACTGAAGCTTTCTTT,CASSQLFKNTEAFF
TRBV27,13,TRBD1,TRBJ2-1,NA,TGTGCCAGCAGGTCGCGACAGGGGGGGGAGCAGTTCTTC,CASRSRQGGEQFF
TRBV6-5,13,TRBD1,TRBJ1-3,NA,TGTGCCAGCACAAGGGGGCCTGGAGGGACCATATATTTT,CASTRGPGGTIYF
TRBV18,15,NA,TRBJ2-5,once,TGTGCCAGCTCACTCCTGCAGCTCCCCCAAGAGACCCAGTACTTC,CASSLLQLPQETQYF
TRBV7-2,16,TRBD2,TRBJ2-3,NA,TGTGCCAGCAGCTTAGCTAGCGGGAGGAACTCATATACGCAGTATTTT,CASSLASGRNSYTQYF
TRBV28,14,TRBD2,TRBJ2-7,NA,TGTGCCAGCAGTAGACTAGCGGTATCCTACGAGCAGTACTTC,CASSRLAVSYEQYF
TRBV9,16,TRBD2,TRBJ2-2,NA,TGTGCCAGCAGCCCAGGTCGGCGGGAGGATTCCGGGGAGCTGTTTTTT,CASSPGRREDSGELFF
TRBV2,14,TRBD1,TRBJ2-2,NA,TGTGCCAGCAGTCTGGACAGGTCTGGCGGGGAGCTGTTTTTT,CASSLDRSGGELFF
TRBV30,13,NA,TRBJ1-2,NA,TGTGCCTGGAGTCCCCGACAGGATTCTGGCTACACCTTC,CAWSPRQDSGYTF
TRBV5-6,14,NA,TRBJ1-5,few,TGTGCCAGCAGCTTGGCCGGGGGCAATCAGCCCCAGCATTTT,CASSLAGGNQPQHF
TRBV5-1,15,NA,TRBJ2-1,NA,TGCGCCAGCAGCTTGGATAGCAGATTCTACAATGAGCAGTTCTTC,CASSLDSRFYNEQFF
TRBV9,16,NA,TRBJ1-1,NA,TGTGCCAGCAGCGTAGCTACGGGCAGAATGAACACTGAAGCTTTCTTT,CASSVATGRMNTEAFF
TRBV5-1,16,TRBD2,TRBJ2-1,NA,TGCGCCAGCAGCTTGGGTGGACCTAGCGGCTACAATGAGCAGTTCTTC,CASSLGGPSGYNEQFF
TRBV19,15,TRBD1,TRBJ1-5,NA,TGTGCCAGTAGCCAAGGACAGGGCGGCAATCAGCCCCAGCATTTT,CASSQGQGGNQPQHF
TRBV6-5,15,NA,TRBJ1-2,NA,TGTGCCAGCAGTTACTCGGGGTACAGTAACTATGGCTACACCTTC,CASSYSGYSNYGYTF
TRBV5-1,13,NA,TRBJ2-7,NA,TGCGCCAGCAGAAGTTTGGGCTCCTACGAGCAGTACTTC,CASRSLGSYEQYF
TRBV6-1,12,NA,TRBJ2-2,NA,TGTGCCAGCAGTGAAGAGGGGCGGGTGGTGTTTTTT,CASSEEGRVVFF
TRBV6-6,14,TRBD1,TRBJ1-2,NA,TGTGCCAGCAGTGACCCCCGGACAGGGGCGGACTACACCTTC,CASSDPRTGADYTF